The 27 T cell receptor beta chains presented below share a single source sample, sequenced in a study of T cell responses to AZD1222 COVID-19 vaccine. Profiling relied on immunoSEQ multiplex PCR, and the TCRdb table lists in-frame clones only, not all of them. The repertoire consists of about 94,000 clones, with roughly 85% occurring once and the leading ten covering roughly 5%. The sequencing here drew on peripheral blood, taken 28 days after the second AZD1222 dose. All receptors come from an adult who received the AZD1222 COVID-19 vaccine.

The rearrangement links TRBV3-1 (or the pseudogene TRBV3-2) to TRBJ2-7; D gene unclear. The CDR3 sequence is 17 residues long. CDR1 and CDR2 (germline): LGHDT, YNNKEL (reference sequence). Trimming shortened V by 0 bases and J by 0 bases, and 15 bases separated the two germline ends. DNA for the CDR3: TGTGCCAGCAGCCAAGATCGAGGTCACCGGAGCTCCTACGAGCAGTACTTC. Translation: CASSQDRGHRSSYEQYF.

The rearrangement uses TRBV7-2 and TRBJ2-7; D may be TRBD1 (6 bases). Germline loops: CDR1 SGHTA, CDR2 FQGNSA. Trimming removed 2 bases from V and 3 bases from J, with 11 bases in between. The CDR3 is made up of 14 amino acids. The CDR3 protein is CASSLTGLRYEQYF. CDR3 bases: TGTGCCAGCAGCTTAACAGGGTTGCGCTACGAGCAGTACTTC. Looking up the rest from reference TRBV7-2 and TRBJ2-7 gives the full variable domain: GAGVSQSPSNKVTEKGKDVELRCDPISGHTALYWYRQSLGQGLEFLIYFQGNSAPDKSGLPSDRFSAERTGGSVSTLTIQRTQQEDSAVYLCASSLTGLRYEQYFGPGTRLTVT.

This rearrangement joins TRBV7-9 to TRBJ2-1; D remains unclear. The germline CDR1 and CDR2 sequences are SEHNR and FQNEAQ (reference sequence). This CDR3 spans 15 amino acids. V was shortened by 5 bases and J by 0 bases, with 11 bases between the two germline ends. CDR3 DNA sequence: TGTGCCAGCAGCCCGGACGCGAACTCCTACAATGAGCAGTTCTTC. Its protein product is CASSPDANSYNEQFF.

The chain carries TRBV2 and TRBJ2-5, with TRBD2 identical over 7 bases. The germline CDR1 and CDR2 sequences are SNHLY and FYNNEI. The CDR3 runs 16 residues. Losses at the gene ends were 1 base for V and 4 bases for J; bases not matched to a gene: 9. CDR3 loop: CASSEDWAAGVETQYF. The CDR3 DNA reads as TGTGCCAGCAGTGAAGATTGGGCGGCGGGGGTAGAGACCCAGTACTTC.

This chain links TRBV29-1 with TRBJ2-1; maybe TRBD1 (6 bases). Germline CDR1 is SQVTM and CDR2 is ANQGSEA. V gave up 4 bases and J gave up 2 bases, with 9 bases separating them. This CDR3 comprises 13 residues. CDR3 bases: TGCAGCGTTGCCTGGGACACCTACAATGAGCAGTTCTTC. As protein: CSVAWDTYNEQFF.

The gene calls are TRBV18 and TRBJ1-5, with TRBD1 as a possible D gene (5 bases). In germline, CDR1 is KGHSH, CDR2 LQKENI. V lost 3 bases and J lost 0, with 21 bases in between. There are 19 residues in the CDR3. The CDR3 DNA sequence: TGTGCCAGCTCACCGTCCGCCCGGGGAAGGGGCTATAGCAATCAGCCCCAGCATTTT. Translating it yields CASSPSARGRGYSNQPQHF.

The chain joins TRBV2 to TRBJ1-1, with D possibly matching TRBD1 (6 bases). Trimming shortened V by 6 bases and J by 4 bases, and 21 bases separated the two germline ends. Germline V CDR1 and CDR2: SNHLY, FYNNEI. The CDR3 is made up of 16 amino acids. The CDR3 DNA sequence: TGTGCCAGCAGACCTATAGGTTGGCAGGGGAGCACTGAAGCTTTCTTT. Amino acids: CASRPIGWQGSTEAFF.

The chain uses TRBV19 and TRBJ1-3; 8 bases are shared with TRBD1. Losses at the gene ends were 9 bases for V and 0 bases for J; bases not matched to a gene: 7. This CDR3 contains 15 residues. The germline V gene has CDR1 LNHDA and CDR2 SQIVND (reference sequence). The CDR3 DNA is TGTGCCAGCCTCAAGGACAGGGCCTCTGGAAACACCATATATTTT. Its protein is CASLKDRASGNTIYF.

This chain uses TRBV30 with TRBJ1-1; 7 bases match TRBD1. Per the germline V gene, CDR1 is GTSNPN and CDR2 is SVGIG (reference sequence). After removal of 3 bases from V and 4 bases from J, the junction contained 8 bases not matched to a gene. The length of the CDR3 is 14 residues. The CDR3 region is CAWRGDSGGTEAFF. CDR3 coding DNA: TGTGCCTGGAGAGGGGACAGTGGCGGCACTGAAGCTTTCTTT.

Of note for this clone: Additional DNA sequences in this sample encode the identical CDR3. The CDR3 bases are TGTGCCAGCAGTTTGCGGGCTAACACCGGGGAGCTGTTTTTT. Translation: CASSLRANTGELFF. The chain is built from TRBV27 and TRBJ2-2; D is possibly TRBD2 (5 bases). The CDR3 extends over 14 amino acids. Germline-derived CDR1 and CDR2 are MNHEY and SMNVEV (reference sequence). Trimming cost V 3 bases and J 2 bases, with 7 bases left between them.

This clone was observed once. This rearrangement joins TRBV30 to TRBJ2-1; D is uncertain. The CDR3 sequence is 15 residues long. From germline, CDR1 is GTSNPN and CDR2 SVGIG (reference sequence). V was trimmed by 3 bases and J by 0 bases, leaving 12 bases between them. The CDR3 here is CAWSPDPSSYNEQFF. CDR3 DNA sequence: TGTGCCTGGAGCCCAGACCCGAGCTCCTACAATGAGCAGTTCTTC.

This clone appeared a single time. This chain joins TRBV6-2 or TRBV6-3 and TRBJ1-1; 7 nucleotides align to TRBD1. Germline V gives CDR1 MNHEY, CDR2 SVGEGT. This CDR3 is built from 13 residues. V trimming: 2 bases; J trimming: 6 bases; junction bases outside the gene matches: 3. CDR3 residues: CASSYTGASEAFF. CDR3 sequence (DNA): TGTGCCAGCAGTTACACAGGGGCATCTGAAGCTTTCTTT.

The chain carries TRBV27 and TRBJ2-5; 8 bases align to TRBD2. Germline V CDR1 and CDR2: MNHEY, SMNVEV (reference sequence). Losses at the gene ends were 8 bases for V and 4 bases for J; bases not matched to a gene: 6. The CDR3 loop spans 13 amino acids. The CDR3 here is CASGTRGLETQYF. For the CDR3, the DNA is TGTGCCAGCGGGACTAGGGGGTTAGAGACCCAGTACTTC.

The rearrangement links TRBV5-1 to TRBJ2-5, with D perhaps TRBD2 (5 bases). Looked up from germline, CDR1 is SGHRS and CDR2 is YFSETQ. Trimming cost V 4 bases and J 4 bases, with 14 bases left between them. The CDR3 consists of 14 residues. In nucleotides, the CDR3 is TGCGCCAGCAGCAGCGGACTGAACCGAGAGACCCAGTACTTC. Its translation: CASSSGLNRETQYF.

This rearrangement joins TRBV28 to TRBJ1-4, with D hard to call. In germline, CDR1 is MDHEN, CDR2 SYDVKM. The CDR3 covers 14 residues. The V end lost 6 bases, the J end lost 8 bases, and 16 bases lay between the germline ends. Written as DNA, the CDR3 is TGTGCCAGCAGCTCTCGTTGGGGTACGGAAAAACTGTTTTTT. Its translation is CASSSRWGTEKLFF. Combining the CDR3 with reference TRBV28 and TRBJ1-4 gives the whole variable domain DVKVTQSSRYLVKRTGEKVFLECVQDMDHENMFWYRQDPGLGLRLIYFSYDVKMKEKGDIPEGYSVSREKKERFSLILESASTNQTSMYLCASSSRWGTEKLFFGSGTQLSVL.

This clone showed up just a few times. V is TRBV11-2 and J is TRBJ2-5, with D possibly TRBD2 on 5 matching bases. The CDR3 consists of 16 residues. The germline V and J ends were trimmed by 1 base and 2 bases, with 14 bases remaining between them. Germline V gives CDR1 SGHAT, CDR2 FQNNGV. DNA for the CDR3: TGTGCCAGCAGCTTAGGCCCTAGCACCTTGCAAGAGACCCAGTACTTC. Its protein product is CASSLGPSTLQETQYF.

CDR3 amino acids: CASSPRAGTLLEQYF. The CDR3 DNA reads TGTGCCAGCAGCCCCCGGGCGGGGACACTTCTGGAGCAGTACTTC. V and J are TRBV28 and TRBJ2-7; D might be TRBD1 or TRBD2, each matching 6 bases. Trimming left V 6 bases short and J 7 bases short, with 22 bases between. This CDR3 spans 15 amino acids. Germline V gene lookup returns CDR1 MDHEN and CDR2 SYDVKM.

The chain joins TRBV7-9 to TRBJ2-3, with D maybe TRBD1 (7 bases). Per the germline V gene, CDR1 is SEHNR and CDR2 is FQNEAQ (reference sequence). V lost 5 bases, J lost 3 bases, and 12 bases lay in between. CDR3 length: 14 residues. In DNA form, the CDR3 reads TGTGCCAGCAGCCCCCAGGGGGGAACAGATACGCAGTATTTT. Protein sequence: CASSPQGGTDTQYF.

V and J are TRBV4-3 and TRBJ2-1, with TRBD2 matching 12 bases. V lost 1 base to trimming and J lost 6 bases; unmatched junction nucleotides: 10. The CDR3 sequence is 18 residues long. Germline V gene data show CDR1 as LGHNA and CDR2 as YSLEER. The CDR3 loop reads CASSQGASGRAGSNEQFF. The CDR3 nucleotides are TGCGCCAGCAGCCAAGGGGCTAGCGGGAGGGCCGGTTCCAATGAGCAGTTCTTC.

The J gene is TRBJ1-4, the V gene TRBV15, with a tentative D call TRBD1 (6 bases). The CDR3 consists of 14 residues. Germline loops: CDR1 LNHNV, CDR2 YYDKDF (reference sequence). Trimming stripped 8 bases from V and 3 bases from J, with 13 bases between. The CDR3 region is CATAPRGPNEKLFF. The CDR3 DNA reads TGTGCCACCGCCCCCAGGGGTCCTAATGAAAAACTGTTTTTT.

The rearrangement uses TRBV27 and TRBJ2-1; unclear D gene. From germline, CDR1 is MNHEY and CDR2 SMNVEV (reference sequence). The V and J ends lost 0 bases and 8 bases respectively, with 26 bases between them. The CDR3 length is 19 residues. CDR3 nucleotide sequence: TGTGCCAGCAGTTTATCGATTTGGGCTTGGGCTAAACCTGGGCATGAGCAGTTCTTC. Translated: CASSLSIWAWAKPGHEQFF.

The chain employs TRBV6-5 and TRBJ2-7; the D gene is possibly TRBD1 (5 bases). The V end was cut by 3 bases, the J end by 7 bases, with 13 bases between. Germline-derived CDR1 and CDR2 are MNHEY and SVGAGI. This CDR3 contains 13 residues. The CDR3 here is CASSYVRAGEQYF. In DNA form, the CDR3 reads TGTGCCAGCAGTTATGTCAGGGCCGGAGAGCAGTACTTC.

This clone was detected only once. V usage is TRBV10-1 and J usage is TRBJ1-1; no clear D gene. Germline values: CDR1 WNHNN, CDR2 SYGVQD (reference sequence). The length of the CDR3 is 11 residues. Trimming removed 11 bases from V and 5 bases from J, with 12 bases in between. This chain's CDR3 is CAAGRETEAFF. The CDR3 DNA is TGCGCCGCGGGGAGGGAAACTGAAGCTTTCTTT.

V gene TRBV11-2 combines with J gene TRBJ2-1; TRBD2 is a possible D gene (6 bases). This CDR3 comprises 13 residues. The germline CDR1 and CDR2 sequences are SGHAT and FQNNGV. V lost 3 bases and J 15 bases, leaving 18 bases between the germline ends. CDR3 sequence: CASSFLAGSRGFF. The CDR3 bases are TGTGCCAGCAGCTTCCTGGCGGGGTCCCGGGGGTTCTTC.

The V and J genes are TRBV5-1 and TRBJ2-1; 9 bases match TRBD1. The CDR3 consists of 16 residues. Germline CDR1 reads SGHRS; CDR2 reads YFSETQ. The junction had 4 bases not matched to a gene; V was cut back by 0 bases and J by 3 bases. The CDR3 sequence: CASSLEGQGDYNEQFF. CDR3 bases: TGCGCCAGCAGCTTGGAGGGACAGGGAGACTACAATGAGCAGTTCTTC. Full variable domain (missing parts from reference TRBV5-1 and TRBJ2-1): KAGVTQTPRYLIKTRGQQVTLSCSPISGHRSVSWYQQTPGQGLQFLFEYFSETQRNKGNFPGRFSGRQFSNSRSEMNVSTLELGDSALYLCASSLEGQGDYNEQFFGPGTRLTVL.

This chain uses TRBV4-2 with TRBJ1-6; TRBD1 is a possible D gene (6 bases). Looked up from germline, CDR1 is LGHNA and CDR2 is YNFKEQ. The CDR3 is 19 amino acids. Deletions cut 4 bases from V and 10 bases from J, with 29 bases between. The chain's CDR3 is CASSPTGTTGPVGNSPLHF. CDR3 nucleotide sequence: TGTGCCAGCAGCCCTACCGGGACAACGGGTCCTGTCGGCAACTCACCCCTCCACTTT.

The CDR3 reads CAWRHGGTVHF. DNA of the CDR3: TGTGCCTGGAGACACGGCGGGACAGTACACTTT. The genes are TRBV30 and TRBJ1-6, with 7 bases matching TRBD1. The germline CDR1 and CDR2 sequences are GTSNPN and SVGIG (reference sequence). Trimming cost V 3 bases and J 19 bases; bases outside gene matches: 9. The CDR3 has 11 amino acids.